This T cell receptor beta chain was sequenced for a study of T cell responses to AZD1222 COVID-19 vaccine. Regarding the study as a whole: Researchers report vaccine-associated CD4 TCRs spanning spike, with dominance at 160-218 and 743-854. Donors skewed white British and female; clonal diversity was possibly underestimated. Per reports, nearly half of all spike-specific TCRs target regions that are unmutated in variants. Only 6 or 7 individuals given AZD1222 were seropositive at baseline.

TCRdb's copy holds only in-frame clones and misses some; the assay was immunoSEQ multiplex PCR. Of roughly 150,000 clones in the sample, about nine tenths were seen once. Germline CDR1 is LNHDA and CDR2 is SQIVND (reference sequence). V was pared by 8 bases and J by 6 bases, with 15 bases between. CDR3 length equals 13 residues. In regard to this clone: The antigen is not known.

Sequenced here: peripheral blood, sampled on day 0 of AZD1222 vaccination. The chain is built from TRBV19 and TRBJ2-3; D may be TRBD2 (5 bases). The clonotype originates from an adult in good health. This CDR3 reads CASPKRRGDTQYF. Here the CDR3 DNA reads TGTGCCAGTCCGAAGCGACGAGGGGATACGCAGTATTTT.